This T cell receptor beta chain appears in the sequencing data of a study of T cells in Graves' hyperthyroidism and ophthalmopathy. Study background: Peripheral blood was taken when the disease was first diagnosed, before any treatment began.

Whole-study results and caveats: The blood repertoire included most of the expanded thyroid clonotypes above 0.001.

Ten or more counts support this clonotype. Antigen: not known. The J segment lost 6 bases and the V segment lost 0 bases, leaving 4 bases of the junction unmatched. This CDR3 contains 14 residues. Germline-derived CDR1 and CDR2 are MGHRA and YSYEKL. Amplification targeted TCR beta CDR3 regions from RNA transcripts. First-round RT-PCR with HTBI primers amplified the TCR CDR3 region. One entry per CDR3 protein results from TCRdb running MiXCR on the multiplex PCR reads. The data hold about 360,000 distinct CDR3 sequences, with over 10% observed a single time. Recently diagnosed hyperthyroidism of less than 2 months' duration affected patients aged 18 to 65. Fresh peripheral blood, 8 to 10 ml, was the source of the PBMCs.

Material for sequencing was blood. This clonotype was sampled from a woman younger than 30 with Graves' hyperthyroidism. The chain links TRBV4-1 to TRBJ1-1; 7 bases are a match to TRBD1. The CDR3 DNA is TGCGCCAGCAGCCAAGACTCACAGGGGCCTGAAGCTTTCTTT. Translating gives CASSQDSQGPEAFF.